What follows describes a single T cell receptor beta chain. The sample comes from a study of blood T cell repertoires in COVID-19. Germline-derived CDR1 and CDR2 are MDHEN and SYDVKM. The CDR3 contains 14 residues. Trimming left V 6 bases short and J 0 bases short, with 11 bases between. Sequenced by immunoSEQ multiplex PCR; TCRdb stores in-frame clones only, minus some. The sample holds over 85,000 clones, less than 90% seen once. Material for sequencing was peripheral blood. The TCR originated in a man in his 60s with acute or convalescent COVID-19. The V and J genes are TRBV28 and TRBJ1-1; D unclear. The CDR3 sequence is CASSLAALNTEAFF. In DNA form, the CDR3 reads TGTGCCAGCAGCCTGGCGGCTTTGAACACTGAAGCTTTCTTT. Full variable domain (outside the CDR3, taken from reference TRBV28 and TRBJ1-1): DVKVTQSSRYLVKRTGEKVFLECVQDMDHENMFWYRQDPGLGLRLIYFSYDVKMKEKGDIPEGYSVSREKKERFSLILESASTNQTSMYLCASSLAALNTEAFFGQGTRLTVV.